The text below deals with one T cell receptor beta chain. The antigen remains undetermined. Measured with immunoSEQ multiplex PCR; TCRdb has only the in-frame clones, and not every one. The table lists 40,000 to 50,000 clones, approximately 90% of them singletons, with about 40% in the top ten. Germline CDR1 and CDR2: MNHEY and SVGAGI. The ends lost 6 bases at V and 3 bases at J; junction bases unmatched: 3. The CDR3 covers 13 residues. The data were obtained in a study of OX40 agonist ivuxolimab in advanced cancers. Study-level background: Patients received the agonistic anti-OX40 (CD134) antibody ivuxolimab. Hepatocellular carcinoma, melanoma, renal cell or head and neck cancer was diagnosed in the dose-escalation patients.

Whole-study results and caveats: Circulating CD4+ and CD8+ T cells showed clonal expansion by week 6 at 0.1 to 3.0 mg/kg. Several nonresponders also turned out to have low normalized T-cell clonal expansion.

The receptor was derived from an adult with an advanced solid tumor such as melanoma, head and neck, liver or kidney cancer. This sample comprised CD4+ or CD8+ T cells sorted from blood, obtained in a trial of the OX40 agonist ivuxolimab. The rearrangement joins TRBV6-5 to TRBJ1-2, with 8 bases lining up with TRBD1. For the CDR3, the DNA is TGTGCCAGCAGACAGGGGGTTTACTATGGCTACACCTTC. This codes for CASRQGVYYGYTF.